The source of this T cell receptor beta chain is a study of beta chain features in type 1 diabetes. Points from the study as a whole: Comparison showed that naive, central memory and Treg TCRB repertoires appeared more similar among patients than among healthy donors. Type 1 diabetes patients had moderately but significantly shorter TCRB CDR3s in all four CD4+ subsets.

Of note for this clone: Antigen specificity is unknown.

V lost 0 bases, J lost 8 bases, and 12 bases lay in between. This CDR3 has 14 residues. Germline V gives CDR1 SGDLS, CDR2 YYNGEE. Expressed TCRB transcripts were sequenced, since all the RNA that had been isolated was reverse transcribed. The table came from immunoSEQ multiplex PCR; TCRdb's copy has only in-frame clones and leaves some out. The repertoire consists of around 250,000 clones, with under 70% occurring once and the leading ten covering 0.053%. Input material: naive CD4+ T cells from blood. This TCR came from a man aged 25-40 years in good health. The rearrangement links TRBV9 to TRBJ2-4; D unresolved. The CDR3 sequence is CASSVGPTTDIQYF. CDR3 nucleotide sequence: TGTGCCAGCAGCGTAGGACCGACGACGGACATTCAGTACTTC.